A selection of T cell receptor beta chains follows, all from one sample in a study of response to subunit inactivated influenza vaccine. TCRdb re-analysed the RT-PCR reads in MiXCR, keeping a single row per CDR3 protein. The table has a few hundred thousand distinct CDR3 sequences, 11% to 15% seen once. The source material was PBMCs from blood, sampled approximately 13 days after vaccination. These receptors originate from a man aged 50 or older who received an inactivated influenza vaccine. The CDR3 runs from the conserved cysteine through the conserved F or W. D genes are given only for firm matches. The size of a clone is reported for some rows only, either as once, few or many, or as a class for expanded clones.

j_call clone_size d_call v_call cdr3_nt cdr3_aa
TRBJ2-7 few NA TRBV5-1 TGCGCCAGCAGCATTGGGAGTAGCGAGCAGTACTTC CASSIGSSEQYF
TRBJ2-1 few NA TRBV15 TGTGCCACCAGCAGAGATATAGGTGAGCAGTTCTTC CATSRDIGEQFF
TRBJ2-7 NA NA TRBV20-1 TGCAGTGCTAGGAAGGCAGGTCTTTACGAGCAGTACTTC CSARKAGLYEQYF
TRBJ1-5 few NA TRBV4-2 TGTGCCAGCAGCCAAGATGTTTCAGGGGACTTCAATCAGCCCCAGCATTTT CASSQDVSGDFNQPQHF
TRBJ2-7 NA TRBD1 TRBV29-1 TGCAGCGTTGGGGACCGGGACAGGGTTCACGAGCAGTACTTC CSVGDRDRVHEQYF
TRBJ2-7 few NA TRBV28 TGTGCCAGCAGGTCAGGGGCGAGGGAGCAGTACTTC CASRSGAREQYF
TRBJ2-6 few TRBD2 TRBV10-3 TGTGCCATCAGATCGACTAGCAGACCAAGCTCTGGGGCCAACGTCCTGACTTTC CAIRSTSRPSSGANVLTF
TRBJ1-5 NA NA TRBV6-2/TRBV6-3 TGTGCCAGCAGAAACCGTGGAGGGAATCAGCCCCAGCATTTT CASRNRGGNQPQHF
TRBJ2-7 few TRBD1 TRBV6-5 TGTGCCAGCAGTTATGCCAGGGGGCTCGAGCAGTACTTC CASSYARGLEQYF
TRBJ2-2 few TRBD2 TRBV11-3 TGTGCCAGCAGCCAAAGCGGGAGGGCTGGGGAGCTGTTTTTT CASSQSGRAGELFF
TRBJ2-7 few NA TRBV29-1 TGCAGCGCCCTGACCCGTGCCTCTTACGAGCAGTACTTC CSALTRASYEQYF
TRBJ2-2 NA NA TRBV12-3/TRBV12-4 TGTGCCAGCAGTTTATTGATGGGCACCGGGGAGCTGTTTTTT CASSLLMGTGELFF
TRBJ2-3 NA NA TRBV5-5 TGTGCCAGCAGCAATAGGTGGACAGATACGCAGTATTTT CASSNRWTDTQYF
TRBJ1-1 NA NA TRBV19 TGTGCCAGTAGCGACGCCTTGCCACCTTATAAAGCTTTCTTT CASSDALPPYKAFF
TRBJ1-1 NA TRBD1 TRBV29-1 TGCAGCGTCCGACGAGGGACAGGGAACACTGAAGCTTTCTTT CSVRRGTGNTEAFF
TRBJ1-2 NA NA TRBV28 TGTGCCAGCAGTTTTGGATCCGGGAGCGGTAATGGCTACACCTTC CASSFGSGSGNGYTF
TRBJ2-3 many NA TRBV27 TGTGCCAGCAGTTTAACGGGATTTAGAGATACGCAGTATTTT CASSLTGFRDTQYF
TRBJ2-1 few NA TRBV29-1 TGCAGCGTTGGGGATGGCGGCTCCTACAATGAGCAGTTCTTC CSVGDGGSYNEQFF
TRBJ1-1 NA NA TRBV20-1 TGCAGTGCTACGCCGGGTTACACTGAAGCTTTCTTT CSATPGYTEAFF
TRBJ2-5 once TRBD1 TRBV9 TGTGCCAGCAGCGTAGCTCCAGGGGGCCATAGGGAGACCCAGTACTTC CASSVAPGGHRETQYF
TRBJ1-1 few NA TRBV5-1 TGCGCCAGCAGCTTGACCCACCTGGGATCCACTGAAGCTTTCTTT CASSLTHLGSTEAFF
TRBJ1-5 NA NA TRBV12-3/TRBV12-4 TGTGCCAGCACCGTCAGGGTAGATCAGCCCCAGCATTTT CASTVRVDQPQHF
TRBJ2-7 NA NA TRBV5-1 TGCGCCAGCAGCTTGGAATGGAGGGCGGAGTACGAGCAGTACTTC CASSLEWRAEYEQYF
TRBJ2-7 NA NA TRBV20-1 TGCAGTGCTACCGGGAACCAAGCCTACGAGCAGTACTTC CSATGNQAYEQYF
TRBJ1-2 NA NA TRBV6-2/TRBV6-3 TGTGCCAGCACCAATCGTGGGCCCTTCCGCCGGCCTAACTATGGCTACACCTTC CASTNRGPFRRPNYGYTF
TRBJ1-1 NA NA TRBV5-1 TGCGCCAGCAGCTTGGATCCAGGGCTTAAGGTGGCTTTCTTT CASSLDPGLKVAFF